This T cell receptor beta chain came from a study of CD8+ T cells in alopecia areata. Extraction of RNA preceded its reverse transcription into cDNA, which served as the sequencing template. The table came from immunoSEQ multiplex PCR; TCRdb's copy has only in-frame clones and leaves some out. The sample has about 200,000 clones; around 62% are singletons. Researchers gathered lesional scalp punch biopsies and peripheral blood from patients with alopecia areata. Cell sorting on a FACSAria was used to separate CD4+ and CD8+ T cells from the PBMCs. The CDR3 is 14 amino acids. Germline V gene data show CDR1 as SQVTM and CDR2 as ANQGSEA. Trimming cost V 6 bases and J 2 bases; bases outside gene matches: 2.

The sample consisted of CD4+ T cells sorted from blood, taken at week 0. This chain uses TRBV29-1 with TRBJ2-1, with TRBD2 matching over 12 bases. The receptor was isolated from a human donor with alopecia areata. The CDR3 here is CSVRTSGAYNEQFF. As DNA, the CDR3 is TGCAGCGTAAGGACTAGCGGGGCCTACAATGAGCAGTTCTTC.